This TCR beta chain was retrieved from a study of blood T cell repertoires in COVID-19. At the level of the study: Specimens from acute and convalescent COVID-19 originated in the United States, Italy and Spain. Sample material is recorded as cDNA or gDNA derived from T cells, B-cell-depleted T cells, or PBMCs.

Original methodology: Estimation of nucleated cell counts was performed using reference gene primer amplification. Here immunoSEQ multiplex PCR was the method, and the copy in TCRdb shows in-frame clones only, minus some. The DNA was the basis for D and trimming; V, J and clone size are from that table. Of about 110,000 clones in the sample, about 64% were seen once. Sequencing input: peripheral blood. The sequence came from a human donor with acute or convalescent COVID-19. The donor label of this sample is uncertain.

CDR3 sequence (DNA): TGTGCCAGCACCCGATCGGACAGACTCTATGGCTACACCTTC. Translating gives CASTRSDRLYGYTF. The chain recombines TRBV6-5 with TRBJ1-2; a possible D gene is TRBD1 (6 bases). The CDR3 loop spans 14 amino acids. Trimming shortened V by 7 bases and J by 4 bases, and 16 bases separated the two germline ends. CDR1 and CDR2 from the germline V gene are MNHEY and SVGAGI.